Following are 19 T cell receptor beta chains from one sample sequenced in a study of blood T cell repertoires in COVID-19. Sequenced by immunoSEQ multiplex PCR; TCRdb stores in-frame clones only, minus some. The table lists over 40,000 clones, 83% of them singletons. Sequenced sample: peripheral blood. The receptors here all came from a man between 35 and 55 years old with acute or convalescent COVID-19.

A single count supports this clone. J is TRBJ1-2 and V is TRBV2; D is unclear. Trimming stripped 6 bases from V and 4 bases from J, with 15 bases between. This CDR3 has 14 residues. Germline V gene sequence: CDR1 SNHLY, CDR2 FYNNEI. CDR3 in amino acids: CASSQAGVSYGYTF. DNA for the CDR3: TGTGCCAGCAGCCAGGCCGGGGTATCCTATGGCTACACCTTC. The full variable domain, rest sourced from reference TRBV2 and TRBJ1-2, is EPEVTQTPSHQVTQMGQEVILRCVPISNHLYFYWYRQILGQKVEFLVSFYNNEISEKSEIFDDQFSVERPDGSNFTLKIRSTKLEDSAMYFCASSQAGVSYGYTFGSGTRLTVV.

This chain connects TRBV18 to TRBJ2-1; tentatively, D is TRBD1 (6 bases). This CDR3 spans 14 amino acids. Trimming took off 4 bases at V and 6 bases at J, with 13 bases between the two ends. Germline V CDR1 and CDR2: KGHSH, LQKENI. CDR3: CASSRNRDGNEQFF. The CDR3 coding sequence is TGTGCCAGCTCACGCAACAGGGACGGCAATGAGCAGTTCTTC. The variable domain in full, completed from reference TRBV18 and TRBJ2-1, reads NAGVMQNPRHLVRRRGQEARLRCSPMKGHSHVYWYRQLPEEGLKFMVYLQKENIIDESGMPKERFSAEFPKEGPSILRIQQVVRGDSAAYFCASSRNRDGNEQFFGPGTRLTVL.

The chain couples TRBV5-1 to TRBJ2-3; 11 positions agree with TRBD2. Losses at the gene ends were 1 base for V and 3 bases for J; bases not matched to a gene: 4. The germline gives CDR1 SGHRS, CDR2 YFSETQ. This CDR3 contains 16 residues. The CDR3 reads CASSLPLAGGTDTQYF. CDR3 coding DNA: TGCGCCAGCAGCTTGCCCCTAGCGGGGGGAACAGATACGCAGTATTTT. Drawing the rest from reference TRBV5-1 and TRBJ2-3, the complete variable domain is KAGVTQTPRYLIKTRGQQVTLSCSPISGHRSVSWYQQTPGQGLQFLFEYFSETQRNKGNFPGRFSGRQFSNSRSEMNVSTLELGDSALYLCASSLPLAGGTDTQYFGPGTRLTVL.

This clone occurred once. The rearrangement links TRBV7-9 to TRBJ1-2; no firm D call. The CDR3 is 14 residues long. Deletions cut 1 base from V and 0 bases from J, with 6 bases between. Germline values: CDR1 SEHNR, CDR2 FQNEAQ (reference sequence). CDR3 region: CASSLDQANYGYTF. DNA of the CDR3: TGTGCCAGCAGCTTAGATCAGGCTAACTATGGCTACACCTTC. The full variable domain, completed using reference TRBV7-9 and TRBJ1-2, is DTGVSQNPRHKITKRGQNVTFRCDPISEHNRLYWYRQTLGQGPEFLTYFQNEAQLEKSRLLSDRFSAERPKGSFSTLEIQRTEQGDSAMYLCASSLDQANYGYTFGSGTRLTVV.

This chain links TRBV2 with TRBJ2-5; 10 bases align to TRBD2. The CDR3 has 14 residues. V lost 8 bases, J lost 2 bases, and 5 bases stayed unmatched. The V gene's germline CDR1 is SNHLY and CDR2 FYNNEI. CDR3 sequence (DNA): TGTGCCAGCCGGAGCGGGGGGGGTCAAGAGACCCAGTACTTC. As protein: CASRSGGGQETQYF.

V is TRBV7-2 and J is TRBJ2-3; 8 bases align to TRBD2. J gave up 8 bases and V 3 bases, and 19 bases lay outside the gene matches. This CDR3 has 18 residues. Germline V gives CDR1 SGHTA, CDR2 FQGNSA. DNA of the CDR3: TGTGCCAGCAGCTTCAATACCCCGGGACTAGTTGGGGCCTCTACGCAGTATTTT. Residues: CASSFNTPGLVGASTQYF.

This chain joins TRBV4-2 and TRBJ2-2; TRBD2 matches at 7 bases. Germline V lookup: CDR1 LGHNA, CDR2 YNFKEQ. This CDR3 spans 16 amino acids. J was trimmed by 6 bases and V by 1 base; bases with no gene match: 8. In DNA form, the CDR3 reads TGTGCCAGCAGCCAAGCTCTCGGGAGGAAGGCCGGGGAGCTGTTTTTT. Protein sequence: CASSQALGRKAGELFF.

The J gene is TRBJ1-1, the V gene TRBV27; a weak D match, TRBD1 (6 bases). V was pared by 7 bases and J by 1 base, with 19 bases between. Germline lookup yields CDR1 MNHEY and CDR2 SMNVEV (reference sequence). The CDR3 contains 16 residues. The CDR3 loop reads CASTVGGGRRNTEAFF. CDR3 nucleotide sequence: TGTGCCAGCACCGTTGGGGGCGGGCGAAGGAACACTGAAGCTTTCTTT.

The chain combines TRBV18 with TRBJ1-5; D is possibly TRBD1 (6 bases). This CDR3 contains 15 residues. The germline gives CDR1 KGHSH, CDR2 LQKENI. V shed 4 bases and J shed 2 bases, with 12 bases lying between them. Here the CDR3 DNA reads TGTGCCAGCTCACAACACAGGGAACGCAATCAGCCCCAGCATTTT. Its translation: CASSQHRERNQPQHF. Combining the CDR3 with reference TRBV18 and TRBJ1-5 gives the whole variable domain NAGVMQNPRHLVRRRGQEARLRCSPMKGHSHVYWYRQLPEEGLKFMVYLQKENIIDESGMPKERFSAEFPKEGPSILRIQQVVRGDSAAYFCASSQHRERNQPQHFGDGTRLSIL.

The sample holds a few counts of this clone. The V call is TRBV20-1, the J call TRBJ2-3, with 12 bases that match TRBD2. The V gene end was trimmed by 3 bases and the J gene end by 5 bases; junction bases not matched to a gene: 6. The CDR3 runs 15 residues. The germline gives CDR1 DFQATT, CDR2 SNEGSKA (reference sequence). The CDR3 loop is CSASASGRARDTQYF. Written as DNA, the CDR3 is TGCAGTGCTAGTGCTAGCGGGAGGGCCAGAGATACGCAGTATTTT.

This sequence joins TRBV19 and TRBJ1-5; 9 positions match TRBD1. The CDR3 consists of 16 residues. Germline V gene data show CDR1 as LNHDA and CDR2 as SQIVND (reference sequence). With 7 bases clipped from V and 3 bases from J, the junction kept 10 bases outside the gene matches. The CDR3 bases are TGTGCCAGTACCAGGGGACAGGGAACTTCCAATCAGCCCCAGCATTTT. As protein: CASTRGQGTSNQPQHF.

The chain links TRBV10-3 to TRBJ2-5, with 7 nucleotides matching TRBD2. The CDR3 length is 14 residues. Germline lookup yields CDR1 ENHRY and CDR2 SYGVKD. Trimming at V came to 4 bases and at J to 1 base, leaving 3 bases not matched to a gene. CDR3 DNA sequence: TGTGCCATCAGTGTGGCTAGCGGCCAAGAGACCCAGTACTTC. As protein: CAISVASGQETQYF.

J is TRBJ1-1 and V is TRBV12-3 or TRBV12-4; D might be TRBD1 (5 bases). This CDR3 region has 12 residues. V shed 7 bases and J shed 7 bases, with 13 bases lying between them. This CDR3 reads CASKPGGYEAFF. The CDR3 region has the DNA TGTGCCAGCAAGCCGGGGGGTTATGAAGCTTTCTTT.

The chain couples TRBV19 to TRBJ1-3; D call uncertain. Germline lookup yields CDR1 LNHDA and CDR2 SQIVND (reference sequence). V was cut by 1 base and J by 0 bases, with 7 bases left in between. The CDR3 is 15 amino acids. In DNA, the CDR3 is TGTGCCAGTAGTATAGGACAAGTCTCTGGAAACACCATATATTTT. It yields the protein CASSIGQVSGNTIYF.

The chain links TRBV5-6 to TRBJ1-6; TRBD1 aligns across 9 bases. Germline trimming cut 4 bases from V and 7 bases from J; bases unmatched to any gene: 6. This CDR3 contains 15 residues. The germline gives CDR1 SGHDT, CDR2 YYEEEE. This chain's CDR3 is CASSPRDRANSPLHF. CDR3 DNA: TGTGCCAGCAGCCCCCGGGACAGGGCAAATTCACCCCTCCACTTT.

The V gene is TRBV9, the J gene TRBJ2-5; 13 nucleotides align to TRBD2. The CDR3 has 15 residues. V shed 3 bases, J shed 5 bases, and the junction held 4 bases outside the gene matches. Germline V gene data show CDR1 as SGDLS and CDR2 as YYNGEE. This CDR3 reads CASSGTSGSRETQYF. The CDR3 DNA reads as TGTGCCAGCAGCGGGACTAGCGGGAGCAGGGAGACCCAGTACTTC.

V gene TRBV21-1 combines with J gene TRBJ2-2; TRBD1, the D gene given by the table, was not confirmed from the DNA. TRBV21-1 is described as a pseudogene. The CDR3 totals 18 residues. CDR3 sequence: CASSKFGRAGGDTGELFF. As DNA, the CDR3 is TGTGCCAGCAGCAAATTTGGGCGGGCAGGGGGAGACACCGGGGAGCTGTTTTTT.

The gene calls are TRBV25-1 and TRBJ1-4; TRBD1 matches at 8 bases. The CDR3 loop spans 15 amino acids. CDR1 MGHDK and CDR2 SYGVNS come from the germline V gene. J was trimmed by 7 bases and V by 4 bases; bases with no gene match: 8. The CDR3 sequence is CASSAEHRGSEKLFF. CDR3 in DNA: TGTGCCAGCAGTGCCGAGCACAGGGGGAGTGAAAAACTGTTTTTT.

The V gene is TRBV2, the J gene TRBJ1-1, with D maybe TRBD1 (6 bases). The CDR3 is 13 residues long. The V gene lost 8 bases and the J gene lost 3 bases, with 13 bases spanning the gap. CDR1 SNHLY and CDR2 FYNNEI come from the germline V gene. Here the CDR3 reads CASGARGDTEAFF. As DNA, the CDR3 is TGTGCCAGCGGTGCCAGGGGCGACACTGAAGCTTTCTTT.